Each of the 23 T cell receptor beta chains below was sequenced from the same sample in a study of human T cells and chemical hapten exposure. Specified time point: pre-sensitization, week 0. Treatment here: therapeutic diphenylcyclopropenone sensitization with weekly scalp DPC. One entry per CDR3 protein, called by TCRdb with MiXCR from the RACE reads. The sample lists around 300,000 distinct CDR3 sequences; over 7.5% were seen once. The sequencing used whole blood, collected in connection with sensitization to the hapten diphenylcyclopropenone (DPC). The receptors derive from a man between 18 and 35 years old with alopecia areata. Some clones in this sample may be carry-over from other donors' samples.

V usage is TRBV7-3 and J usage is TRBJ2-3, with 7 bases matching TRBD2. The germline gives CDR1 SGHTA, CDR2 FQGTGA. The V segment lost 1 base and the J segment 6 bases; nucleotides outside the gene matches: 10. This CDR3 contains 16 residues. The CDR3 spells CASSLIGRGVSDTQYF. CDR3 DNA: TGTGCCAGCAGCTTAATAGGACGGGGGGTGTCGGATACGCAGTATTTT.

The gene calls are TRBV10-2 and TRBJ1-2; TRBD1 might be the D (6 bases). The CDR3 is made up of 15 amino acids. V was shortened by 0 bases and J by 5 bases, with 13 bases between the two germline ends. CDR1 and CDR2 from the germline V gene are WSHSY and SAAADI. The DNA for the CDR3 is TGCGCCAGCAGTGAGTCGACAGGTTTCGGGTATGGCTACACCTTC. Amino acids: CASSESTGFGYGYTF.

Written as DNA, the CDR3 is TGTGCCAGCAGTTTAAGGTCGTCACCCCTCCACTTT. Amino acid sequence: CASSLRSSPLHF. This chain joins TRBV28 and TRBJ1-6; no reliable D call. The V and J ends lost 2 bases and 10 bases respectively, with 6 bases between them. Germline V lookup: CDR1 MDHEN, CDR2 SYDVKM. The CDR3 consists of 12 residues.

This clonotype was detected only a few times. DNA for the CDR3: TGCGCCAGCAGCCTGGGACGGGAGCAGAACACCGGGGAGCTGTTTTTT. Protein: CASSLGREQNTGELFF. The V and J genes are TRBV4-3 and TRBJ2-2, with D tentatively TRBD2 (6 bases). The CDR3 has 16 amino acids. Germline V lookup: CDR1 LGHNA, CDR2 YSLEER. V was shortened by 4 bases and J by 1 base, with 13 bases between the two germline ends.

The table lists this clonotype with a few counts. This chain uses TRBV20-1 with TRBJ2-4; tentative D call: TRBD2 (6 bases). The length of the CDR3 is 14 residues. V lost 7 bases and J 3 bases, leaving 16 bases between the germline ends. The germline CDR1 and CDR2 sequences are DFQATT and SNEGSKA (reference sequence). As DNA, the CDR3 is TGCAGTGTTCTCAGGGACTGGCACAAAAACATTCAGTACTTC. This gives the protein CSVLRDWHKNIQYF.

This clonotype occurred once. The rearrangement links TRBV3-1 to TRBJ2-5, with D perhaps TRBD2 (6 bases). CDR3 size: 15 residues. Germline loops: CDR1 LGHDT, CDR2 YNNKEL (reference sequence). Trimming shortened V by 1 base and J by 1 base, and 10 bases separated the two germline ends. DNA of the CDR3: TGTGCCAGCAGCCAAGGGACTATTAGCCAAGAGACCCAGTACTTC. Protein product: CASSQGTISQETQYF.

This clonotype showed up just a few times. The rearrangement links TRBV7-9 to TRBJ2-6, with 8 bases aligning to TRBD1. The germline CDR1 and CDR2 sequences are SEHNR and FQNEAQ (reference sequence). The CDR3 contains 17 residues. Losses at the gene ends were 3 bases for V and 0 bases for J; bases not matched to a gene: 4. CDR3 loop: CASSFRDRFSGANVLTF. CDR3 bases: TGTGCCAGCAGCTTCCGGGACAGGTTCTCTGGGGCCAACGTCCTGACTTTC. Together with reference TRBV7-9 and TRBJ2-6, the CDR3 gives the full variable domain: DTGVSQNPRHKITKRGQNVTFRCDPISEHNRLYWYRQTLGQGPEFLTYFQNEAQLEKSRLLSDRFSAERPKGSFSTLEIQRTEQGDSAMYLCASSFRDRFSGANVLTFGAGSRLTVL.

V usage is TRBV4-2 and J usage is TRBJ1-5; the D gene is possibly TRBD1 (6 bases). The CDR3 length is 15 residues. The V gene's germline CDR1 is LGHNA and CDR2 YNFKEQ. V shed 2 bases and J shed 9 bases, with 17 bases lying between them. The CDR3 DNA reads TGTGCCAGCAGCCAAACCGACACCCTAGGGGGGCCCCAGCATTTT. It specifies CASSQTDTLGGPQHF.

This clonotype was observed a few times. The chain has TRBV29-1 and TRBJ2-5; D remains unclear. This CDR3 is built from 13 residues. With 4 bases removed from V and 5 bases from J, the gap between germline ends came to 14 bases. Germline CDR1 reads SQVTM; CDR2 reads ANQGSEA. The CDR3 DNA reads as TGCAGCGTTGTAGATGGCAGAGAGGAGACCCAGTACTTC. It translates to CSVVDGREETQYF.

The CDR3 loop reads CASKDRNYGYTF. CDR3 coding DNA: TGTGCCAGCAAGGACAGAAACTATGGCTACACCTTC. The chain couples TRBV12-3 or TRBV12-4 to TRBJ1-2; tentative D call: TRBD1 (6 bases). Trimming pared 7 bases from V and 2 bases from J, leaving 8 bases between. The CDR3 sequence is 12 residues long.

This clonotype was detected many times. This chain connects TRBV5-1 to TRBJ1-1, with a weak D call TRBD1 (6 bases). The CDR3 is 14 amino acids. V lost 0 bases and J 5 bases, leaving 11 bases between the germline ends. Germline loops: CDR1 SGHRS, CDR2 YFSETQ. The CDR3 reads CASSLGQGPTEAFF. In DNA, the CDR3 is TGCGCCAGCAGCTTGGGCCAGGGGCCAACTGAAGCTTTCTTT.

The chain uses TRBV13 and TRBJ2-7; no clear D. CDR3 length: 16 amino acids. CDR1 PRHDT and CDR2 FYEKMQ come from the germline V gene (reference sequence). V lost 5 bases to trimming and J lost 0 bases, with 17 bases between them. The CDR3 DNA reads TGTGCCAGCAGCGAAACCGGACGGTCAATCTCCTACGAGCAGTACTTC. This translates into CASSETGRSISYEQYF.

In its sample, this clonotype was seen a few times. The V call is TRBV18, the J call TRBJ2-1, with TRBD1 matching 9 bases. In germline, CDR1 is KGHSH, CDR2 LQKENI. Trimming at V came to 3 bases and at J to 7 bases, leaving 4 bases not matched to a gene. The CDR3 is 14 residues long. The DNA of the CDR3 is TGTGCCAGCTCACCGGGACAGGGAATAAATGAGCAGTTCTTC. Translating gives CASSPGQGINEQFF.

V gene TRBV19 combines with J gene TRBJ2-2; D is ambiguous. V was clipped by 5 bases and J by 1 base, with 14 bases between them. The germline gives CDR1 LNHDA, CDR2 SQIVND (reference sequence). CDR3 length: 16 amino acids. CDR3 nucleotide sequence: TGTGCCAGTAGTTCCCGGGTGGAAGTGAACACCGGGGAGCTGTTTTTT. It yields the protein CASSSRVEVNTGELFF.

This clonotype was counted between two and nine times. The chain uses TRBV7-2 and TRBJ2-5; TRBD1 might be the D (5 bases). Germline V lookup: CDR1 SGHTA, CDR2 FQGNSA. V was pared by 5 bases and J by 5 bases, with 12 bases between. This CDR3 region has 13 residues. The CDR3 here is CASSRTKEETQYF. CDR3 nucleotides: TGTGCCAGCAGCAGGACAAAGGAGGAGACCCAGTACTTC. Supplemented by reference TRBV7-2 and TRBJ2-5, the full variable domain reads GAGVSQSPSNKVTEKGKDVELRCDPISGHTALYWYRQSLGQGLEFLIYFQGNSAPDKSGLPSDRFSAERTGGSVSTLTIQRTQQEDSAVYLCASSRTKEETQYFGPGTRLLVL.

This chain joins TRBV7-2 and TRBJ2-3, with 13 bases fitting TRBD2. V trimming: 1 base; J trimming: 3 bases; junction bases outside the gene matches: 13. Per germline, CDR1 SGHTA and CDR2 FQGNSA. This CDR3 region has 20 residues. This chain's CDR3 is CASSLVRTSGGRGGTDTQYF. The DNA of the CDR3 is TGTGCCAGCAGCTTAGTAAGGACTAGCGGGGGTCGCGGTGGAACAGATACGCAGTATTTT.

This clonotype was observed at least ten times. The genes are TRBV6-2 or TRBV6-3 and TRBJ1-1; 9 positions match TRBD1. Germline values: CDR1 MNHEY, CDR2 SVGEGT. This CDR3 has 12 residues. V shed 2 bases, J shed 10 bases, and the junction held 2 bases outside the gene matches. In DNA, the CDR3 is TGTGCCAGCAGTTACCAGGGACAGGGAGCTTTCTTT. Encoded protein: CASSYQGQGAFF.

The table lists this clonotype with a few counts. V is TRBV7-9 and J is TRBJ1-4; 8 bases fit TRBD1. CDR1 is SEHNR, CDR2 FQNEAQ, per germline (reference sequence). The J segment lost 0 bases and the V segment lost 5 bases, leaving 8 bases of the junction unmatched. The CDR3 is 17 amino acids. DNA for the CDR3: TGTGCCAGCAGCCCTCGACAGGGGTGGGCAACTAATGAAAAACTGTTTTTT. This encodes CASSPRQGWATNEKLFF.

The chain joins TRBV9 to TRBJ2-1; 9 bases fit TRBD1. CDR3 length: 15 residues. V dropped 4 bases and J dropped 8; count of bases not matched to a gene: 10. CDR1 SGDLS and CDR2 YYNGEE come from the germline V gene. The CDR3 sequence: CASSSPGQGAYEQFF. The DNA of the CDR3 is TGTGCCAGCAGCTCACCGGGACAGGGTGCATATGAGCAGTTCTTC.

The CDR3, as DNA: TGTGCCAGCAGCCGACAGTCCATGAACACTGAAGCTTTCTTT. Protein sequence: CASSRQSMNTEAFF. The gene calls are TRBV14 and TRBJ1-1; D is perhaps TRBD1 (5 bases). Germline assignment: CDR1 SGHDN and CDR2 FVKESK. CDR3 length equals 14 residues. V was cut by 4 bases and J by 0 bases, with 9 bases left in between. The variable domain in full, completed from reference TRBV14 and TRBJ1-1, reads EAGVTQFPSHSVIEKGQTVTLRCDPISGHDNLYWYRRVMGKEIKFLLHFVKESKQDESGMPNNRFLAERTGGTYSTLKVQPAELEDSGVYFCASSRQSMNTEAFFGQGTRLTVV.

V usage is TRBV7-2 and J usage is TRBJ1-2; 8 positions match TRBD1. The germline V gene has CDR1 SGHTA and CDR2 FQGNSA. With 5 bases clipped from V and 4 bases from J, the junction kept 9 bases outside the gene matches. The CDR3 is 15 residues long. CDR3 bases: TGTGCCAGCAGCCTCAGGGGGCAACAAATCTATGGCTACACCTTC. Its translation: CASSLRGQQIYGYTF.

Notes on this clonotype: A junction end diverges from the germline sequence, so it may reflect a read error. This chain links TRBV7-9 with TRBJ2-7; TRBD1 is a possible D gene (6 bases). The CDR3 consists of 17 residues. CDR1 SEHNR and CDR2 FQNEAQ come from the germline V gene (reference sequence). The CDR3 coding sequence is TGTGTCAGCAGCTTAGCCAAGACAGGCCCTAGGGCCTACGAGCAGTACTTC. Its translation is CVSSLAKTGPRAYEQYF.

V gene TRBV7-9 combines with J gene TRBJ2-1, with a tentative D call TRBD1 (5 bases). Deletions cut 6 bases from V and 2 bases from J, with 11 bases between. Germline V gene data show CDR1 as SEHNR and CDR2 as FQNEAQ (reference sequence). The CDR3 is made up of 14 amino acids. DNA for the CDR3: TGTGCCAGCAGATCGACAGTTACCTACAATGAGCAGTTCTTC. Its translation: CASRSTVTYNEQFF.